This T cell receptor beta chain stems from a study of identical twins. Notes on the study in general: Modelling approaches yielded underestimates of out-of-frame TCR alpha sharing between monozygotic twins.

A template switching step contributed a universal primer site, while unique molecular identifiers were present in the cDNA. TCRdb reprocessed the 5' RACE reads with MiXCR, giving one entry per CDR3 protein. This table holds roughly 630,000 distinct CDR3 sequences, about 7.6% found once. Germline assignment: CDR1 ENHRY and CDR2 SYGVKD. The CDR3 consists of 14 residues. Trimming removed 10 bases from V and 6 bases from J; junction bases left unmatched: 10. About this clonotype itself: Its antigen is undetermined.

Donors uniformly comprised healthy Caucasians. This sample also belongs to another study, concerning yellow fever vaccine responses in identical twins. From that report: Among the twins, the vaccine T cell response reportedly seemed partly convergent and partly personalized.

Material for sequencing was PBMCs. This clonotype was obtained from a woman aged 18 to 35 in good health. J is TRBJ1-3 and V is TRBV10-3; the match to TRBD1 covers 9 bases. CDR3 in amino acids: CATGQGLLENTIYF. In DNA form, the CDR3 reads TGTGCCACCGGACAGGGGCTGTTAGAAAACACCATATATTTT.